This T cell receptor beta chain was sequenced in a study of shared clonotypes between healthy human individuals. Study-level results: Non-shared clonotypes had lower generation probabilities than clonotypes shared by all four sorted-subset donors.

Execution of the assay was at deep level. Each PCR replicate from the sorted subsets contained roughly 210 ng DNA, which is some 30,000 T cell genomes. Method: immunoSEQ multiplex PCR; TCRdb's copy keeps in-frame clones and lacks some. This sample yields roughly 500,000 clones, of which about 95% are seen a single time; 0.055% to 0.075% belongs to the top ten. All the donors were Caucasian adults who lived in Nashville, Tennessee. Remarks on this clone: Its antigen is unknown.

The CDR3 length is 14 residues. V was shortened by 5 bases and J by 0 bases, with 10 bases between the two germline ends. Germline assignment: CDR1 MNHEY and CDR2 SMNVEV (reference sequence). The sequence derives from a woman aged 25 to 39 in good health. Sequencing was carried out using naive CD4+ T cells sorted from blood. Specified subset: CD45RA+ positively selected. The chain has TRBV27 and TRBJ1-2; D is undetermined. The CDR3 DNA sequence: TGTGCCAGCAGTCCCCGCGGGACTAACTATGGCTACACCTTC. Translating gives CASSPRGTNYGYTF.